The T cell receptor (beta chain) described here comes from a study of blood T cells in healthy people across ages. This clonotype occurred once. In germline, CDR1 is ENHRY, CDR2 SYGVKD. The CDR3 loop spans 15 amino acids. V dropped 3 bases and J dropped 4 bases, with 16 bases sitting between them. A second PCR, run for about 7 to 12 cycles, used a sample-barcoded 5' primer plus a J-beta primer mix. MiXCR, applied by TCRdb to the 5' RACE reads, yields one record per CDR3 protein. The data show 1,500,000 or so distinct CDR3 sequences, 59% seen once. The TCR comes from a man aged 18 to 35 in good health. The V and J genes are TRBV10-3 and TRBJ2-7; D unresolved. The sequenced material came from blood. Here the CDR3 DNA reads TGTGCCATCAGTGAAGCTGCGAGGTTTGGGTACGAGCAGTACTTC. Its protein product is CAISEAARFGYEQYF.